These 27 T cell receptor beta chains were all obtained from the same sample, sequenced in a study of T cell repertoires in cytomegalovirus infection. TCRdb analysed the reads with MiXCR anew, one entry per CDR3 protein. The data show hundreds of thousands of distinct CDR3 sequences, approximately 24% seen once. Sequencing was performed on CD8+ T cells from PBMCs. All receptors derive from a human donor in good health (CMV status not recorded). Some clones in this sample may be carry-over from other donors' samples.

This clonotype was recorded a few times. The V call is TRBV20-1, the J call TRBJ1-5; 10 nucleotides agree with TRBD1. The length of the CDR3 is 13 residues. Germline trimming cut 2 bases from V and 7 bases from J; bases unmatched to any gene: 2. Germline V CDR1 and CDR2: DFQATT, SNEGSKA (reference sequence). CDR3 amino acids: CSARKGQGQPQHF. In nucleotides, the CDR3 is TGCAGTGCTAGAAAGGGACAGGGGCAGCCCCAGCATTTT.

The chain employs TRBV6-5 and TRBJ2-3; possible D gene TRBD2, 7 bases. V gave up 10 bases and J gave up 2 bases, with 16 bases separating them. This CDR3 has 14 amino acids. The germline V gene encodes CDR1 MNHEY and CDR2 SVGAGI. CDR3 sequence (DNA): TGTGCCACGCAGTGGGGGGGCGACACAGATACGCAGTATTTT. This codes for CATQWGGDTDTQYF.

This rearrangement joins TRBV20-1 to TRBJ2-3; TRBD1 or TRBD2 may be the D gene (5 bases each). The CDR3 has 15 residues. Per germline, CDR1 DFQATT and CDR2 SNEGSKA (reference sequence). V lost 3 bases and J lost 4, with 17 bases in between. In nucleotides, the CDR3 is TGCAGTGCTAGGTTTAGGGACCCAGCCCCAGATACGCAGTATTTT. Amino acid sequence: CSARFRDPAPDTQYF.

This clonotype was observed a few times. The chain recombines TRBV7-9 with TRBJ1-1, with 11 bases that match TRBD1. Germline V gene sequence: CDR1 SEHNR, CDR2 FQNEAQ (reference sequence). The CDR3 contains 17 residues. The trim removed 5 bases at V and 1 base at J, leaving 9 bases unmatched. The CDR3 coding sequence is TGTGCCAGCAGCCAACCGGGACAGGGGGTTCCGAACACTGAAGCTTTCTTT. Translated: CASSQPGQGVPNTEAFF.

There are many counts of this clonotype. The chain combines TRBV7-8 with TRBJ1-6; no definite D call. The V end lost 5 bases, the J end lost 8 bases, and 19 bases lay between the germline ends. The length of the CDR3 is 16 residues. CDR1 and CDR2 (germline): SGHVS, FQNEAQ. The CDR3 coding sequence is TGTGCCAGCAGCGGACGGACTGATATCTTGGATTCACCCCTCCACTTT. As protein: CASSGRTDILDSPLHF. The full variable domain, its missing parts supplied by reference TRBV7-8 and TRBJ1-6, is GAGVSQSPRYKVAKRGQDVALRCDPISGHVSLFWYQQALGQGPEFLTYFQNEAQLDKSGLPSDRFFAERPEGSVSTLKIQRTQQEDSAVYLCASSGRTDILDSPLHFGNGTRLTVT.

This clonotype was counted between two and nine times. This chain connects TRBV19 to TRBJ2-1; D uncertain. Trimming stripped 8 bases from V and 4 bases from J, with 6 bases between. CDR3 length: 11 residues. The germline V gene encodes CDR1 LNHDA and CDR2 SQIVND (reference sequence). The CDR3 here is CASAGYNEQFF. The CDR3 region has the DNA TGTGCCAGTGCAGGTTACAATGAGCAGTTCTTC.

This clonotype was detected only a few times. J is TRBJ2-4 and V is TRBV24-1; a weak D match, TRBD2 (6 bases). The V end was cut by 8 bases, the J end by 2 bases, with 21 bases between. Germline V gene data show CDR1 as KGHDR and CDR2 as SFDVKD. The CDR3 spans 17 residues. The DNA for the CDR3 is TGTGCCACCAAGCAGGGAGGCCCAAGTCTATCCAAAAACATTCAGTACTTC. The encoded protein is CATKQGGPSLSKNIQYF.

The chain links TRBV4-1 to TRBJ2-3; D might be TRBD1 or TRBD2, each matching 5 bases. Germline CDR1 and CDR2: MGHRA and YSYEKL. V was shortened by 2 bases and J by 6 bases, with 12 bases between the two germline ends. CDR3 length: 14 amino acids. CDR3 loop: CASSQYPGTDTQYF. The CDR3 DNA sequence: TGCGCCAGCAGCCAATACCCGGGGACGGATACGCAGTATTTT.

This clonotype was seen a few times. The chain uses TRBV20-1 and TRBJ2-1; no clear D. The V end was cut by 5 bases, the J end by 10 bases, with 18 bases between. CDR1 and CDR2 (germline): DFQATT, SNEGSKA (reference sequence). The CDR3 is 13 amino acids. The CDR3 region has the DNA TGCAGTGCTCCTTCTGATCTCGGCTTGGAGCAGTTCTTC. Encoded protein: CSAPSDLGLEQFF.

This clonotype showed up just a few times. The rearrangement uses TRBV11-2 and TRBJ2-1; D not resolved. V gave up 2 bases and J gave up 5 bases, with 13 bases separating them. Germline assignment: CDR1 SGHAT and CDR2 FQNNGV. The CDR3 length is 15 residues. CDR3 in amino acids: CASSLRDLADNEQFF. CDR3 coding DNA: TGTGCCAGCAGCTTAAGGGATCTCGCGGACAATGAGCAGTTCTTC.

V gene TRBV29-1 combines with J gene TRBJ2-1; 9 nucleotides line up with TRBD2. The CDR3 has 13 amino acids. J was trimmed by 5 bases and V by 8 bases; bases with no gene match: 7. Germline CDR1 reads SQVTM; CDR2 reads ANQGSEA. DNA of the CDR3: TGCAGCTTAGAGCGGGGGGTCGACAATGAGCAGTTCTTC. Translation gives CSLERGVDNEQFF.

The CDR3 DNA sequence: TGTGCCAGCAGCGCCGGGAGATCCTATGGCTACACCTTC. Protein sequence: CASSAGRSYGYTF. This chain connects TRBV9 to TRBJ1-2; D is ambiguous. The CDR3 covers 13 residues. The ends were cut back, 3 bases at V and 4 bases at J, with 10 bases in the middle. Germline V lookup: CDR1 SGDLS, CDR2 YYNGEE.

This clonotype came up many times. The chain joins TRBV5-8 to TRBJ2-1; 9 positions agree with TRBD2. Germline CDR1 is SGHTS and CDR2 is YDEGEE. CDR3 size: 15 residues. Trimming cost V 2 bases and J 8 bases; bases outside gene matches: 8. The CDR3 loop is CASSLMASGIHEQFF. CDR3 DNA sequence: TGTGCCAGCAGCTTAATGGCTAGCGGGATCCATGAGCAGTTCTTC.

This clonotype has a handful of counts. This rearrangement joins TRBV20-1 to TRBJ1-5; D may be TRBD1 (6 bases). This CDR3 is 15 amino acids long. Trimming took 5 bases from V and 1 from J, leaving 15 bases between them. The germline gives CDR1 DFQATT, CDR2 SNEGSKA (reference sequence). CDR3 DNA: TGCAGTGCTGTACCAGGGGAACGGAGCAATCAGCCCCAGCATTTT. Translated: CSAVPGERSNQPQHF.

The chain combines TRBV20-1 with TRBJ1-1; D perhaps matches TRBD1 (6 bases). V lost 4 bases, J lost 7 bases, and 10 bases lay in between. The germline CDR1 and CDR2 sequences are DFQATT and SNEGSKA (reference sequence). The CDR3 loop spans 11 amino acids. CDR3 nucleotide sequence: TGCAGTGCTATACAACAGGGTGAAGCTTTCTTT. It translates to CSAIQQGEAFF.

The chain links TRBV7-6 to TRBJ2-1, with TRBD2 matching over 12 bases. Germline assignment: CDR1 SGHVS and CDR2 FNYEAQ. V lost 1 base, J lost 12 bases, and 7 bases stayed unmatched. The CDR3 is 15 residues long. The CDR3 here is CASSLGLAGAPAQFF. The CDR3 DNA is TGTGCCAGCAGCTTAGGACTAGCGGGGGCCCCTGCGCAGTTCTTC.

J is TRBJ2-5 and V is TRBV9; the D gene is possibly TRBD2 (6 bases). Germline values: CDR1 SGDLS, CDR2 YYNGEE. This CDR3 has 14 residues. V lost 1 base to trimming and J lost 5 bases, with 12 bases between them. CDR3 DNA sequence: TGTGCCAGCAGCGTAAGGCGGGGCGGGGAGACCCAGTACTTC. It encodes CASSVRRGGETQYF.

This clonotype has a count of ten or more. This sequence joins TRBV28 and TRBJ1-2; no clear D gene. Per germline, CDR1 MDHEN and CDR2 SYDVKM. The CDR3 runs 12 residues. Trimming pared 6 bases from V and 1 base from J, leaving 6 bases between. The CDR3 coding sequence is TGTGCCAGCAGAGGGATTAACTATGGCTACACCTTC. This translates into CASRGINYGYTF.

A few counts support this clonotype. The chain is built from TRBV13 and TRBJ1-5; D might be TRBD1 (6 bases). Germline values: CDR1 PRHDT, CDR2 FYEKMQ (reference sequence). The germline V and J ends were trimmed by 3 bases and 2 bases, with 14 bases remaining between them. The CDR3 totals 16 residues. Here the CDR3 reads CASSFSPKGGNQPQHF. The CDR3 DNA reads TGTGCCAGCAGCTTCTCCCCAAAGGGGGGCAATCAGCCCCAGCATTTT.

The J gene is TRBJ2-5, the V gene TRBV3-1; D possibly uses TRBD1 or TRBD2 (5 bases each). V lost 1 base and J lost 5, with 23 bases in between. Germline-derived CDR1 and CDR2 are LGHDT and YNNKEL (reference sequence). The CDR3 consists of 18 residues. Written as DNA, the CDR3 is TGTGCCAGCAGCCAAGTTGAGGGGCGCTGGACCCCCATGGAGACCCAGTACTTC. It codes for CASSQVEGRWTPMETQYF.

Points on this clonotype: Germline is not matched at one junction end, which may reflect a read error. The chain has TRBV28 and TRBJ1-5; the D is unclear. Germline V gene data show CDR1 as MDHEN and CDR2 as SYDVKM. CDR3 size: 14 residues. The CDR3 reads CASILYRYNQPQHF. CDR3 nucleotides: TGTGCCAGCATTTTATACAGATACAATCAGCCCCAGCATTTT.

The gene calls are TRBV27 and TRBJ2-4, with 7 bases matching TRBD1. The V segment lost 5 bases and the J segment 1 base; nucleotides outside the gene matches: 5. The CDR3 contains 15 residues. Germline lookup yields CDR1 MNHEY and CDR2 SMNVEV (reference sequence). The CDR3 protein is CASSPYRGAKNIQYF. The CDR3 nucleotides read TGTGCCAGCAGTCCGTACAGGGGTGCCAAAAACATTCAGTACTTC.

The gene calls are TRBV7-9 and TRBJ2-5; D unclear. CDR1 is SEHNR and CDR2 is FQNEAQ in the germline V gene (reference sequence). There are 13 residues in the CDR3. The V gene lost 8 bases and the J gene lost 1 base, with 11 bases spanning the gap. Written as DNA, the CDR3 is TGTGCCAGCCTTGACGGACCCCAAGAGACCCAGTACTTC. This translates into CASLDGPQETQYF.

The genes are TRBV2 and TRBJ2-1; 7 bases match TRBD1. Germline CDR1 reads SNHLY; CDR2 reads FYNNEI. With V trimmed by 4 bases and J by 0 bases, 3 bases remained unmatched. The CDR3 covers 15 residues. The CDR3 is CASSGDSFSYNEQFF. DNA for the CDR3: TGTGCCAGCAGTGGGGACAGTTTCTCCTACAATGAGCAGTTCTTC.

This clonotype was observed a few times. The rearrangement joins TRBV7-2 to TRBJ2-7; the D is unclear. The V end was cut by 1 base, the J end by 3 bases, with 10 bases between. Germline CDR1 and CDR2: SGHTA and FQGNSA. The CDR3 runs to 14 residues. The CDR3 protein is CASSLGPNYYEQYV. CDR3 DNA: TGTGCCAGCAGCTTAGGACCAAATTACTACGAGCAGTACGTC.

There are a few counts of this clonotype. This sequence joins TRBV7-9 and TRBJ1-2, with D hard to call. This CDR3 contains 16 residues. V lost 4 bases and J 0 bases, leaving 15 bases between the germline ends. Germline-derived CDR1 and CDR2 are SEHNR and FQNEAQ (reference sequence). The CDR3 sequence: CASSSSRAAANYGYTF. CDR3 nucleotides: TGTGCCAGCAGCTCCTCTCGGGCGGCAGCTAACTATGGCTACACCTTC.

This clonotype was observed many times. The rearrangement links TRBV7-6 to TRBJ2-1; TRBD1 aligns across 7 bases. Germline V gives CDR1 SGHVS, CDR2 FNYEAQ. The CDR3 totals 16 residues. With 2 bases clipped from V and 4 bases from J, the junction kept 8 bases outside the gene matches. In DNA, the CDR3 is TGTGCCAGCAGCTTAATATACAGGGGAGAGTACAATGAGCAGTTCTTC. Its translation is CASSLIYRGEYNEQFF. The full variable domain, its missing parts supplied by reference TRBV7-6 and TRBJ2-1, is GAGVSQSPRYKVTKRGQDVALRCDPISGHVSLYWYRQALGQGPEFLTYFNYEAQQDKSGLPNDRFSAERPEGSISTLTIQRTEQRDSAMYRCASSLIYRGEYNEQFFGPGTRLTVL.